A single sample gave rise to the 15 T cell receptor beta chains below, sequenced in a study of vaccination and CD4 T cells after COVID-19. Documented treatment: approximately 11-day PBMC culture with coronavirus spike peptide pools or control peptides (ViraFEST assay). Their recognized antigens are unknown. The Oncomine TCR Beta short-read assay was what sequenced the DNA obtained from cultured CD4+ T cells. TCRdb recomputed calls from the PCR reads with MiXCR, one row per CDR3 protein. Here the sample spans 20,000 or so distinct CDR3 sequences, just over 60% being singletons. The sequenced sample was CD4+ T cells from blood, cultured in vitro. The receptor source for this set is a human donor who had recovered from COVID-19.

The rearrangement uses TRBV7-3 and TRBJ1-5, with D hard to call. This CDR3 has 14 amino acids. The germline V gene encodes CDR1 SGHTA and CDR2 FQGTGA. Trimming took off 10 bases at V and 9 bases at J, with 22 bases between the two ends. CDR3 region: CANPSGALSRPQHF. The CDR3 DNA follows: TGTGCCAACCCGTCGGGAGCCTTAAGTCGGCCCCAGCATTTT.

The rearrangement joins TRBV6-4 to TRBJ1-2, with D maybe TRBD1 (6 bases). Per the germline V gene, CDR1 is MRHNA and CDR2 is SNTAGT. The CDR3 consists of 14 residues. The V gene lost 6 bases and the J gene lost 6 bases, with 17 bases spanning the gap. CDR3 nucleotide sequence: TGTGCCAGCAGAGTCGACTCCAACAGGGATGGCTACACCTTC. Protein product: CASRVDSNRDGYTF.

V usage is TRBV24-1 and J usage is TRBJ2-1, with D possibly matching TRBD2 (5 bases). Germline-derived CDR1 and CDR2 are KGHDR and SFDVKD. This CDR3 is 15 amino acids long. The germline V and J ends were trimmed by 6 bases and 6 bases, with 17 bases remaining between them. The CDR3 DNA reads TGTGCCACCAGTTGGGGAGTAGTGGGCGTCAATGAGCAGTTCTTC. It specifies CATSWGVVGVNEQFF.

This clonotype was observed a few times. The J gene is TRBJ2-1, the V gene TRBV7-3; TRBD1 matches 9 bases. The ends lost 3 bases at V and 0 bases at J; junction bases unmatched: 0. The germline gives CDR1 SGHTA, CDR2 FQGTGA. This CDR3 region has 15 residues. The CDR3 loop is CASSLTGGSYNEQFF. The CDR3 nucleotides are TGTGCCAGCAGCTTGACAGGGGGCTCCTACAATGAGCAGTTCTTC.

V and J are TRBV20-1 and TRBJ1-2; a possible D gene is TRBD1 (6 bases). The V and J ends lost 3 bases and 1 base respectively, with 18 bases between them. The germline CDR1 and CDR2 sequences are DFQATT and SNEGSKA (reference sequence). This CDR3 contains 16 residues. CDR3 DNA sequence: TGCAGTGCTAGCCCAGGGGCCAAGTGGATTAACTATGGCTACACCTTC. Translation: CSASPGAKWINYGYTF.

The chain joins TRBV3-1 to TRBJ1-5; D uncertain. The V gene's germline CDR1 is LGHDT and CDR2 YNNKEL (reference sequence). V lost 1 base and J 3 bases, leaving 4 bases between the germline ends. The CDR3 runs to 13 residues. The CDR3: CASSQGHNQPQHF. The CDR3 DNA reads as TGTGCCAGCAGCCAAGGACACAATCAGCCCCAGCATTTT.

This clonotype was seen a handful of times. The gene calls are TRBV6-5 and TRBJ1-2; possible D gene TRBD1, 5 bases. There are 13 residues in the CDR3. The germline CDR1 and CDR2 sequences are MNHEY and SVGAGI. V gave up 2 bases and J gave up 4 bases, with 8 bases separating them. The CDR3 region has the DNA TGTGCCAGCAGTTACATCGGGGGCTATGGCTACACCTTC. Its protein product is CASSYIGGYGYTF.

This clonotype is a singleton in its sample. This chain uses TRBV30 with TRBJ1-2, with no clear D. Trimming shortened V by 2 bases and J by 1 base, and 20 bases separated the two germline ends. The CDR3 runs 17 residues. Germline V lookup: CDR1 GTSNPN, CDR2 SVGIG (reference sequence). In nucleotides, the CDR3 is TGTGCCTGGAGTCCAGCGGGATGGGAATCTAATAACTATGGCTACACCTTC. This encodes CAWSPAGWESNNYGYTF.

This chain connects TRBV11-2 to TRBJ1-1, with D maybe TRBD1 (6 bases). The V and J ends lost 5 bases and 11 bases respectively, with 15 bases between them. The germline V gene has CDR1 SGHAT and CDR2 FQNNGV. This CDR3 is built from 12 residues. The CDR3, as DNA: TGTGCCAGCAGCCGAGGGGGGGGGCAGGCTTTCTTT. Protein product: CASSRGGGQAFF.

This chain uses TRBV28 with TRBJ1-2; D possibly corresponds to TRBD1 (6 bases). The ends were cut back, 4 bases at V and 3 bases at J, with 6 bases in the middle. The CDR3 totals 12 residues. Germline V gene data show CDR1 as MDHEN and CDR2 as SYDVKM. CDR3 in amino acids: CASSSGDYGYTF. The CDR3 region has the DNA TGTGCCAGCAGTTCAGGGGACTATGGCTACACCTTC.

The CDR3 here is CASSPPGGGEQFF. Here the CDR3 DNA reads TGTGCCAGCTCCCCCCCGGGGGGCGGTGAGCAGTTCTTC. The rearrangement links TRBV6-2 or TRBV6-3 to TRBJ2-1; possible D gene TRBD2, 7 bases. V lost 8 bases to trimming and J lost 9 bases, with 17 bases between them. The CDR3 is 13 amino acids. Germline CDR1 and CDR2: MNHEY and SVGEGT.

The CDR3 DNA is TGCAGTGCTAGAGAGAGGACAGGAGCCCATGAAGCTTTCTTT. It is translated as CSARERTGAHEAFF. The chain carries TRBV20-1 and TRBJ1-1; TRBD1 matches at 7 bases. Germline CDR1 reads DFQATT; CDR2 reads SNEGSKA (reference sequence). V was clipped by 0 bases and J by 7 bases; unmatched bases: 8. The CDR3 contains 14 residues.

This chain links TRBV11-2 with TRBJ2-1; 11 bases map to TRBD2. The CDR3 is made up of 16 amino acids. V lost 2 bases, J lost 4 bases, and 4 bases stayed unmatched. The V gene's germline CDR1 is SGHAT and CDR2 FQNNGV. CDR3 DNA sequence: TGTGCCAGCAGCTTAATGGTAGCGGGAGGGTACAATGAGCAGTTCTTC. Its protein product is CASSLMVAGGYNEQFF.

The CDR3 nucleotides read TGTGCCAGCGGTCGAACTTTTGGGACAGGGAGTAATTCACCCCTCCACTTT. As protein: CASGRTFGTGSNSPLHF. V usage is TRBV27 and J usage is TRBJ1-6, with 9 nucleotides matching TRBD1. The germline V gene encodes CDR1 MNHEY and CDR2 SMNVEV (reference sequence). V dropped 8 bases and J dropped 6; count of bases not matched to a gene: 14. This CDR3 comprises 17 residues.

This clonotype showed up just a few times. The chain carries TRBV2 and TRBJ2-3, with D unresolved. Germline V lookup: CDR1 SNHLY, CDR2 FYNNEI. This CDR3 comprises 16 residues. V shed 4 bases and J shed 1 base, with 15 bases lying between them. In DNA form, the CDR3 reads TGTGCCAGCAGTGTTGGGCAGCCTCTGGGCACAGATACGCAGTATTTT. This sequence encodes CASSVGQPLGTDTQYF.